The 17 T cell receptor beta chains given below trace back to one sample, sequenced in a study of T cells in Graves' hyperthyroidism and ophthalmopathy. Amplified regions were TCR beta CDR3 sequences from RNA transcripts. First-round RT-PCR of the TCR CDR3 relied on the HTBI primer set. A single record per CDR3 protein comes from TCRdb applying MiXCR to the multiplex PCR reads. The data show roughly 35,000 distinct CDR3 sequences, with 45% to 55% seen just once and under 30% held by the top ten. Sample: blood. The origin of the receptors is a woman between 40 and 55 years old with Graves' ophthalmopathy.

With regard to this clonotype: Its ends do not fully match the called genes, so a read error is possible. V gene TRBV9 combines with J gene TRBJ1-4, with TRBD1 as a possible D gene (6 bases). Germline-derived CDR1 and CDR2 are SGDLS and YYNGEE. The CDR3 has 14 residues. CDR3 amino acids: CANSVGGGDEKLFF. DNA of the CDR3: TGTGCCAACAGCGTAGGGGGGGGGGATGAAAAACTGTTTTTT.

This clonotype has at least ten counts. The chain has TRBV11-3 and TRBJ1-1; TRBD1 aligns across 7 bases. The germline CDR1 and CDR2 sequences are SGHNT and YENEEA. The CDR3 runs to 15 residues. With 6 bases clipped from V and 5 bases from J, the junction kept 12 bases outside the gene matches. CDR3: CASSPGTARGTEAFF. The CDR3 DNA sequence: TGTGCCAGCAGTCCCGGGACAGCAAGGGGGACTGAAGCTTTCTTT.

In the case of this clonotype: The junction and the germline gene differ at one end; a read error may be behind it. V is TRBV18 and J is TRBJ2-1; 8 nucleotides match TRBD1. The CDR3 has 14 residues. The germline V gene has CDR1 KGHSH and CDR2 LQKENI. The CDR3 DNA follows: TGTGCCAGATCACCCCGGGGACAGGCGAATGAGCAGTTCTTC. Translated, it gives CARSPRGQANEQFF.

The rearrangement joins TRBV29-1 to TRBJ1-3; TRBD1 matches 7 bases. With V trimmed by 8 bases and J by 2 bases, 6 bases remained unmatched. Germline V gene sequence: CDR1 SQVTM, CDR2 ANQGSEA. The CDR3 totals 13 residues. The CDR3 spells CSSPGTAGNTIYF. The CDR3 DNA sequence: TGCAGCTCACCCGGGACAGCTGGAAACACCATATATTTT.

This clonotype was seen many times. This rearrangement joins TRBV5-1 to TRBJ2-1; 13 nucleotides line up with TRBD2. J gave up 7 bases and V 4 bases, and 5 bases lay outside the gene matches. From germline, CDR1 is SGHRS and CDR2 YFSETQ. CDR3 length: 15 residues. CDR3 region: CASSPGLAGLNEQFF. For the CDR3, the DNA is TGCGCCAGCAGCCCGGGACTAGCGGGATTAAATGAGCAGTTCTTC.

Turning to this clonotype: This may arise from a read error, as a much more abundant clone is one base away. The rearrangement joins TRBV3-1 to TRBJ1-1, with a tentative D call TRBD1 (5 bases). The CDR3 is made up of 13 amino acids. Germline CDR1 is LGHDT and CDR2 is YNNKEL (reference sequence). The DNA of the CDR3 is TGTGCCAGCAGGGACACATTGAACACTGAAGCTTCCTTT. The encoded protein is CASRDTLNTEASF.

The V call is TRBV12-3 or TRBV12-4, the J call TRBJ2-3, with a tentative D call TRBD2 (5 bases). Trimming removed 4 bases from V and 11 bases from J, with 25 bases in between. This CDR3 spans 16 amino acids. For the CDR3, the DNA is TGTGCCAGCAGTTCCATCGTAGGAGGCTCCTACAATGAGCAGTATTTT. Amino acids: CASSSIVGGSYNEQYF.

This clonotype was detected ten times or more. The chain uses TRBV7-7 and TRBJ2-2; 9 nucleotides align to TRBD2. This CDR3 has 16 amino acids. From germline, CDR1 is SSHAT and CDR2 FNYEAQ (reference sequence). The J segment lost 4 bases and the V segment lost 5 bases, leaving 8 bases of the junction unmatched. CDR3 sequence: CASSIRGGAGTGELFF. The CDR3 nucleotides are TGTGCCAGCAGCATCCGCGGGGGGGCCGGCACCGGGGAGCTGTTTTTT.

V and J are TRBV5-4 and TRBJ2-7; 9 nucleotides match TRBD1. The CDR3 totals 19 residues. The V segment lost 0 bases and the J segment 2 bases; nucleotides outside the gene matches: 15. CDR1 and CDR2 (germline): SGHNT, YYREEE (reference sequence). CDR3 DNA sequence: TGTGCCAGCAGCTTGGATTCGAACAGGGGGCTCTGCTTACCCTACGAGCAGTACTTC. It translates to CASSLDSNRGLCLPYEQYF.

This clonotype has ten or more counts. This chain connects TRBV4-3 to TRBJ2-3; 8 nucleotides align to TRBD2. The CDR3 contains 19 residues. CDR1 and CDR2 (germline): LGHNA, YSLEER. J gave up 0 bases and V 0 bases, and 11 bases lay outside the gene matches. CDR3 protein: CASSQDWVAGLASTDTQYF. CDR3 nucleotide sequence: TGCGCCAGCAGCCAAGATTGGGTAGCGGGGCTGGCTAGCACAGATACGCAGTATTTT.

The chain is built from TRBV6-4 and TRBJ2-2; 7 nucleotides align to TRBD2. V lost 2 bases, J lost 9 bases, and 9 bases stayed unmatched. The CDR3 covers 15 residues. CDR1 and CDR2 (germline): MRHNA, SNTAGT. The CDR3 sequence is CASSDRASGVRELFF. In DNA form, the CDR3 reads TGTGCCAGCAGTGACCGCGCAAGCGGGGTGCGGGAGCTGTTTTTT.

The chain has TRBV20-1 and TRBJ2-1; 13 bases are a match to TRBD2. Losses at the gene ends were 5 bases for V and 7 bases for J; bases not matched to a gene: 14. The V gene's germline CDR1 is DFQATT and CDR2 SNEGSKA (reference sequence). There are 17 residues in the CDR3. This chain's CDR3 is CSAPADKQGLAGNEQFF. In DNA form, the CDR3 reads TGCAGTGCTCCAGCCGACAAACAGGGACTAGCGGGGAATGAGCAGTTCTTC.

This clonotype was observed at least ten times. The rearrangement joins TRBV4-2 to TRBJ2-7, with D unresolved. Germline V CDR1 and CDR2: LGHNA, YNFKEQ. The V end was cut by 0 bases, the J end by 3 bases, with 12 bases between. The CDR3 is made up of 15 amino acids. The CDR3 loop is CASSQEYETDYEQYF. Here the CDR3 DNA reads TGTGCCAGCAGCCAAGAGTATGAGACCGACTACGAGCAGTACTTC.

This clonotype was detected only a few times. The J gene is TRBJ2-7, the V gene TRBV18; TRBD1 matches 7 bases. The CDR3 has 14 amino acids. The J segment lost 3 bases and the V segment lost 5 bases, leaving 7 bases of the junction unmatched. Germline loops: CDR1 KGHSH, CDR2 LQKENI. The CDR3 DNA is TGTGCCAGCTCAACGGGACAGTTTTTCTACGAGCAGTACTTC. This translates into CASSTGQFFYEQYF.

This clonotype showed up just a few times. The gene calls are TRBV18 and TRBJ2-7, with 11 bases aligning to TRBD2. The CDR3 runs 15 residues. CDR1 and CDR2 from the germline V gene are KGHSH and LQKENI. The ends lost 3 bases at V and 0 bases at J; junction bases unmatched: 1. CDR3 region: CASSPTSGASYEQYF. CDR3 DNA: TGTGCCAGCTCACCGACTAGCGGGGCCTCCTACGAGCAGTACTTC.

At least ten counts were recorded for this clonotype. The chain combines TRBV5-5 with TRBJ2-7; D might be TRBD2 (6 bases). Germline CDR1 is SGHKS and CDR2 is YYEKEE (reference sequence). With 4 bases removed from V and 2 bases from J, the gap between germline ends came to 22 bases. The CDR3 totals 17 residues. CDR3 bases: TGTGCCAGCAGCCCCAATGTGGGGACTCCAAGCGCCTACGAGCAGTACTTC. It specifies CASSPNVGTPSAYEQYF.

As to this clonotype: One end of the junction varies from germline; a read error may be responsible. The V and J genes are TRBV5-1 and TRBJ2-7, with 10 nucleotides matching TRBD1. Per germline, CDR1 SGHRS and CDR2 YFSETQ. The length of the CDR3 is 14 residues. CDR3 region: CASSSGQGEKERYF. In DNA form, the CDR3 reads TGCGCCAGCAGTTCTGGACAGGGGGAAAAGGAGCGGTACTTC.